This T cell receptor beta chain was sequenced for a study of shared clonotypes between healthy human individuals. Notes on the study in general: Read depth was anticipated to influence clonotype sharing among donors. The sole specimen, blood, was sampled, and tissue repertoires likely differ.

CDR3 length: 17 amino acids. Trimming took off 4 bases at V and 5 bases at J, with 23 bases between the two ends. Germline lookup yields CDR1 LGHNA and CDR2 YNFKEQ. The protocol was immunoSEQ multiplex PCR, while the TCRdb copy is restricted to in-frame clones and leaves out a portion. The sample lists about 2.2 million clones, 85% to 95% seen once, with less than 2% in the top ten. About this clone: Antigen unknown.

CD45RO negativity and positive selection for CCR7 defined naive CD8 cells, a population that excluded terminally differentiated effector memory CD45RA+ cells. Caucasian adults living in Nashville, Tennessee, provided all samples. Input material: naive CD8+ T cells from PBMCs. This clonotype originated in a man younger than 30 in good health. Some clones in this sample may be carry-over from other donors' samples. The chain uses TRBV4-2 and TRBJ1-1; no clear D gene. The CDR3 loop reads CASSPRFLDASETEAFF. CDR3 in DNA: TGTGCCAGCAGCCCGAGGTTCTTGGATGCATCGGAGACTGAAGCTTTCTTT.